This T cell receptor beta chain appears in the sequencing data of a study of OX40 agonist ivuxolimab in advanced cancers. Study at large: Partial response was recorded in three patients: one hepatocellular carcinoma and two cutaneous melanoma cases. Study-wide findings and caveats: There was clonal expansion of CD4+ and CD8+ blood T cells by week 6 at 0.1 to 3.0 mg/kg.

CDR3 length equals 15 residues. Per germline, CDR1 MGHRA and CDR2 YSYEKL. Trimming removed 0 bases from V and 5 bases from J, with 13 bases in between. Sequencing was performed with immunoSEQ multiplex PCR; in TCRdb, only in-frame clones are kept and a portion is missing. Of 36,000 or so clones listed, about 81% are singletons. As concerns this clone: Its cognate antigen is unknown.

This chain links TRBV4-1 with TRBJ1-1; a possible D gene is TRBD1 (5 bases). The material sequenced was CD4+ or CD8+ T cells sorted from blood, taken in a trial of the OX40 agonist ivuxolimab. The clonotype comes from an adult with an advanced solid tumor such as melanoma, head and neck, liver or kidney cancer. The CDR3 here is CASSQDPGTRTEAFF. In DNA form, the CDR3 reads TGCGCCAGCAGCCAAGATCCGGGGACGAGAACTGAAGCTTTCTTT.